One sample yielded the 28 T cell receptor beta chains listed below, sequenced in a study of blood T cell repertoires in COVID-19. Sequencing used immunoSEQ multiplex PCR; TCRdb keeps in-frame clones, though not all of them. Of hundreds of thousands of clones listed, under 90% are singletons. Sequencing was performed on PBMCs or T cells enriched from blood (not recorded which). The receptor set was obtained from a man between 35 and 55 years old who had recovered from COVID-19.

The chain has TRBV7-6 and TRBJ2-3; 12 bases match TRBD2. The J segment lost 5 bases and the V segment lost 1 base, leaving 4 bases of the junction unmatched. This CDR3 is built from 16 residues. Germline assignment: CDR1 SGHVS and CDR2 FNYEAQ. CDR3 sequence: CASSLGSTSGRDTQYF. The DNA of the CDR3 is TGTGCCAGCAGCTTAGGGTCGACTAGCGGGAGAGATACGCAGTATTTT.

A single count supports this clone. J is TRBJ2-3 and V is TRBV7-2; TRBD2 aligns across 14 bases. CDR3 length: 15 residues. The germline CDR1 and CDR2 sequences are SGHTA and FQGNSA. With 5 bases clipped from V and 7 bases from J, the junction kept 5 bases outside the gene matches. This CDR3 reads CASSQTSGGAYTQYF. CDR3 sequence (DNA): TGTGCCAGCAGCCAGACTAGCGGGGGGGCTTATACGCAGTATTTT.

CDR3 sequence: CADEGTPKTCSYNEQFF. The CDR3 DNA is TGTGCCGACGAAGGGACTCCCAAGACCTGCTCCTACAATGAGCAGTTCTTC. The chain has TRBV3-1 (or the pseudogene TRBV3-2) and TRBJ2-1; D possibly corresponds to TRBD2 (6 bases). The CDR3 contains 17 residues. Germline values: CDR1 LGHDT, CDR2 YNNKEL (reference sequence). V lost 11 bases and J 0 bases, leaving 23 bases between the germline ends.

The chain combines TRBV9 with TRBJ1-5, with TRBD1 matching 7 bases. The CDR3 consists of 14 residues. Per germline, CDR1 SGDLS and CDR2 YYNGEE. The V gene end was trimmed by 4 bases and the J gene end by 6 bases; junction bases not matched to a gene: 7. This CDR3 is CASSRGGRGQPQHF. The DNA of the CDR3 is TGTGCCAGCAGCCGAGGGGGCCGGGGTCAGCCCCAGCATTTT.

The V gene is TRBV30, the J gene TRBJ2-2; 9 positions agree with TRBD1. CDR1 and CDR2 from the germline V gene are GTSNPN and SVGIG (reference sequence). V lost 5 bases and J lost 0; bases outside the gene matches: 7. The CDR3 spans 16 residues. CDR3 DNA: TGTGCCTGGCGCTCGGACAGGGGTTCGAACACCGGGGAGCTGTTTTTT. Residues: CAWRSDRGSNTGELFF.

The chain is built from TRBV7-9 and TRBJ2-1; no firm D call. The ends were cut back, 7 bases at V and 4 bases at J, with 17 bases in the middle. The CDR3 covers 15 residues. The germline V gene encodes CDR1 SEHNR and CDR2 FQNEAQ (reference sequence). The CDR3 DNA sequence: TGTGCCAGCAACGTTGAGGCGCTCCTTTACAATGAGCAGTTCTTC. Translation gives CASNVEALLYNEQFF.

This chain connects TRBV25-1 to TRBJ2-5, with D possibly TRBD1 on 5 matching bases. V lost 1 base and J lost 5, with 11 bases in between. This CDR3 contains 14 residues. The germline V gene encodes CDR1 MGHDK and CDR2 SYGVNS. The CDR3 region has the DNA TGTGCCAGCAGTGAATTTGCAGGGCGGGAGACCCAGTACTTC. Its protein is CASSEFAGRETQYF.

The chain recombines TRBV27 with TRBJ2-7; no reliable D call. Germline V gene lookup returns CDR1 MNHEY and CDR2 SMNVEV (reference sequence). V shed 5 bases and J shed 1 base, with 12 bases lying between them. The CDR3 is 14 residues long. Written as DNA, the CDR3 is TGTGCCAGCAGTATCTCTAGAGAGTCCTACGAGCAGTACTTC. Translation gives CASSISRESYEQYF.

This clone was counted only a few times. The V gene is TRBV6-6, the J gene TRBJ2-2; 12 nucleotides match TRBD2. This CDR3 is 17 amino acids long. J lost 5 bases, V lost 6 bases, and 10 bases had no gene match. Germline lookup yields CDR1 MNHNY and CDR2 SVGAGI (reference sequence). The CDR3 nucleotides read TGTGCCAGCAGGCGACTAGCGGGAGTAGGGGGAACCGGGGAGCTGTTTTTT. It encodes CASRRLAGVGGTGELFF.

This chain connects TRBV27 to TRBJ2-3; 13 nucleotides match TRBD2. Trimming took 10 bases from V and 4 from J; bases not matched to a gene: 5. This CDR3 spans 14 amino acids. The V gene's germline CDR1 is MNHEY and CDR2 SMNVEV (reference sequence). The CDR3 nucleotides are TGTGCCATCGGGACTAGCGGGACCTCAGATACGCAGTATTTT. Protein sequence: CAIGTSGTSDTQYF.

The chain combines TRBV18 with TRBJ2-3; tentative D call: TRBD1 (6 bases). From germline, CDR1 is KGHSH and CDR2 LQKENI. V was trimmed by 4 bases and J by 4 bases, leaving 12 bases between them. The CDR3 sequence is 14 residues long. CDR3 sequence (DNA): TGTGCCAGCTCACTTTACAGGGTCCCAGATACGCAGTATTTT. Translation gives CASSLYRVPDTQYF.

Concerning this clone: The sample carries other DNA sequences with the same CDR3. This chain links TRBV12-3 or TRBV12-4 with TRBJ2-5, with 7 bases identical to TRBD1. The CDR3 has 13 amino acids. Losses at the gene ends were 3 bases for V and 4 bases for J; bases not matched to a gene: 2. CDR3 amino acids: CASSFRGRETQYF. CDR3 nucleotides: TGTGCCAGCAGTTTTAGGGGGCGAGAGACCCAGTACTTC.

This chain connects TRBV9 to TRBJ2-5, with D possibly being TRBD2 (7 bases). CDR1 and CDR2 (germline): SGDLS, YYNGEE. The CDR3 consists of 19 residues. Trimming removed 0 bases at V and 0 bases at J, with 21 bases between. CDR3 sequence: CASSVASYTGGGNQETQYF. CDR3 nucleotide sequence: TGTGCCAGCAGCGTAGCTAGTTATACGGGGGGCGGAAACCAAGAGACCCAGTACTTC.

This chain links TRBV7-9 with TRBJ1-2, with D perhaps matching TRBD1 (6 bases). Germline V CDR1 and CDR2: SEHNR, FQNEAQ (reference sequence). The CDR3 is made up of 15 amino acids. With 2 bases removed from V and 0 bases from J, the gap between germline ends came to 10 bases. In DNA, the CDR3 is TGTGCCAGCAGCTTAAGCGACAGGACTAACTATGGCTACACCTTC. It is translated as CASSLSDRTNYGYTF.

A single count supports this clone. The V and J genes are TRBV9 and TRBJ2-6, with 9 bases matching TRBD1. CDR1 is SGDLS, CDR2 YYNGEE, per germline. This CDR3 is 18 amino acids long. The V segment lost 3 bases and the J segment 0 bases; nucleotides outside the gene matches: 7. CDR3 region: CASSGAGQGHSGANVLTF. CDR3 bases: TGTGCCAGCAGCGGGGCAGGACAGGGGCACTCTGGGGCCAACGTCCTGACTTTC.

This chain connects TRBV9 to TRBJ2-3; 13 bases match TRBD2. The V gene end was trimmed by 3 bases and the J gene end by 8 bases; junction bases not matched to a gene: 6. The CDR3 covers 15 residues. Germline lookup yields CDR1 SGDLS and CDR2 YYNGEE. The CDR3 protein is CASSAGLAGSVTQYF. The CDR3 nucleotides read TGTGCCAGCAGCGCGGGACTAGCGGGATCGGTTACGCAGTATTTT.

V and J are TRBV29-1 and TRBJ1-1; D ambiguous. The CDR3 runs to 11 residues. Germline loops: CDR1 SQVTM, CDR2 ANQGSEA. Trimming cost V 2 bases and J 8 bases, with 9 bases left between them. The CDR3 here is CSVERDSEAFF. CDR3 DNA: TGCAGCGTTGAAAGAGATTCCGAAGCTTTCTTT.

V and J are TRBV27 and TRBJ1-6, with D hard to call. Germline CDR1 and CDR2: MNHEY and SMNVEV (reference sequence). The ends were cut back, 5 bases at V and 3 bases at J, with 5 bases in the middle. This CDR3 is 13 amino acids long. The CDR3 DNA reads TGTGCCAGCAGTCTCTTCTATAATTCACCCCTCCACTTT. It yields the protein CASSLFYNSPLHF.

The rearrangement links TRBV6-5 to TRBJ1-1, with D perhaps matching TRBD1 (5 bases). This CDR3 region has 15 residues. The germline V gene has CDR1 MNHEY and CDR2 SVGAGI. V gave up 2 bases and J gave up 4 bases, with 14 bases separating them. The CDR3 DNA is TGTGCCAGCAGTTACGGATTCAGGGAGGGCACTGAAGCTTTCTTT. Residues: CASSYGFREGTEAFF.

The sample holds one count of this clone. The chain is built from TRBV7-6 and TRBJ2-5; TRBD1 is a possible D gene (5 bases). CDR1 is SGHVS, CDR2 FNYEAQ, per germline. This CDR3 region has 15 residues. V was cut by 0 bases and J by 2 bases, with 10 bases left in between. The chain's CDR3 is CASSLAPGPQETQYF. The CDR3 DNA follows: TGTGCCAGCAGCTTAGCGCCAGGGCCTCAAGAGACCCAGTACTTC.

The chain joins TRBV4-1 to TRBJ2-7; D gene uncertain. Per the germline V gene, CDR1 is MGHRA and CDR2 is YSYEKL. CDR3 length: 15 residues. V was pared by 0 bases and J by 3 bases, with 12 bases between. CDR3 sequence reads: CASSQEPNPYYEQYF. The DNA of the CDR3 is TGCGCCAGCAGCCAAGAACCCAATCCCTACTACGAGCAGTACTTC.

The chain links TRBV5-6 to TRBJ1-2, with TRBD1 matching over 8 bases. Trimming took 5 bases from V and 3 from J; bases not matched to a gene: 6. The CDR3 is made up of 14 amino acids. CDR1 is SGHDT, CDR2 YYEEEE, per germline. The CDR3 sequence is CASSSGQGYYGYTF. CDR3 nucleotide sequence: TGTGCCAGCAGTTCCGGACAGGGCTACTATGGCTACACCTTC.

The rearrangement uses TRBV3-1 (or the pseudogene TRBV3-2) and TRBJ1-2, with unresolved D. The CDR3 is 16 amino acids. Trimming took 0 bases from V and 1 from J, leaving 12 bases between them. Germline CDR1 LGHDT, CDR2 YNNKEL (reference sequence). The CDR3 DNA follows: TGTGCCAGCAGCCAAGAATTCGACGGACTTAACTATGGCTACACCTTC. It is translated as CASSQEFDGLNYGYTF.

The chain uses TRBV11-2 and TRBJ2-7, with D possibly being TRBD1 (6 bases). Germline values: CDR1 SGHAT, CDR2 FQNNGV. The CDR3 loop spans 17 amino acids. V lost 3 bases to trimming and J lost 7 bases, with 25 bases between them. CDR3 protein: CASSLGHREYFLREQYF. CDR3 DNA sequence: TGTGCCAGCAGCTTGGGGCACAGGGAATACTTCCTAAGAGAGCAGTACTTC.

The CDR3 reads CASSQVLAGLGNEQFF. In DNA, the CDR3 is TGTGCCAGCAGCCAGGTACTAGCGGGGTTGGGCAATGAGCAGTTCTTC. The chain recombines TRBV3-1 (or the pseudogene TRBV3-2) with TRBJ2-1, with 10 bases fitting TRBD2. V lost 3 bases to trimming and J lost 6 bases; unmatched junction nucleotides: 8. The CDR3 runs to 16 residues. From germline, CDR1 is LGHDT and CDR2 YNNKEL (reference sequence).

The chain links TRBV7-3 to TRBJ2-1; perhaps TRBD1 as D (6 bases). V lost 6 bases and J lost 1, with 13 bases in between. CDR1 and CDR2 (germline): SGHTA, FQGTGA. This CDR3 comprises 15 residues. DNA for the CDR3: TGTGCCAGCAGTGTGGGGGCTGTATCCTACAATGAGCAGTTCTTC. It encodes CASSVGAVSYNEQFF.

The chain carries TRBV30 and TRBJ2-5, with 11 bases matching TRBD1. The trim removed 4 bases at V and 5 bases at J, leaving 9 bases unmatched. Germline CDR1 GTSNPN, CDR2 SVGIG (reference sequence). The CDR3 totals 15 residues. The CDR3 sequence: CAWKSWTGGMETQYF. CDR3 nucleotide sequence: TGTGCCTGGAAGTCTTGGACAGGGGGCATGGAGACCCAGTACTTC.

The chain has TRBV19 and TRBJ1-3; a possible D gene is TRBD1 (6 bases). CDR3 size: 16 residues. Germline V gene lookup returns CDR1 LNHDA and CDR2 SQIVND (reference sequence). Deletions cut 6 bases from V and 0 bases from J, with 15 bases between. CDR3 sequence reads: CASRNLDSISGNTIYF. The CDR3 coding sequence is TGTGCCAGTAGAAATCTGGACAGTATCTCTGGAAACACCATATATTTT.